Below, 28 T cell receptor beta chains from the same sample are listed, as sequenced in a study of response to subunit inactivated influenza vaccine. A single record per CDR3 protein comes from TCRdb applying MiXCR to the RT-PCR reads. Found here are 430,000 or so distinct CDR3 sequences, roughly 9.7% of them singletons; the top ten hold approximately 12%. Material: PBMCs from blood, obtained roughly 48 days after vaccination. These receptors were taken from a man over 45 who received an inactivated influenza vaccine.

J is TRBJ1-6 and V is TRBV3-1; D possibly corresponds to TRBD1 (6 bases). From germline, CDR1 is LGHDT and CDR2 YNNKEL (reference sequence). The CDR3 length is 15 residues. The V gene lost 1 base and the J gene lost 5 bases, with 9 bases spanning the gap. CDR3 nucleotide sequence: TGTGCCAGCAGCCAAGCAGGACAGAATAATTCACCCCTCCACTTT. Encoded protein: CASSQAGQNNSPLHF.

The V and J genes are TRBV15 and TRBJ1-1; no reliable D call. The germline V gene has CDR1 LNHNV and CDR2 YYDKDF (reference sequence). The V and J ends lost 0 bases and 2 bases respectively, with 7 bases between them. The CDR3 spans 14 residues. Here the CDR3 DNA reads TGTGCCACCAGCAGAGATTGGCGTAACACTGAAGCTTTCTTT. It specifies CATSRDWRNTEAFF.

This sequence joins TRBV10-3 and TRBJ1-1; the match to TRBD1 covers 9 bases. Germline V CDR1 and CDR2: ENHRY, SYGVKD. CDR3 length: 16 amino acids. V was clipped by 4 bases and J by 4 bases; unmatched bases: 10. The CDR3: CAISGPHRGRPTEAFF. CDR3 in DNA: TGTGCCATCAGTGGTCCCCACAGGGGGCGTCCCACTGAAGCTTTCTTT.

V usage is TRBV28 and J usage is TRBJ2-1, with TRBD1 matching 7 bases. The CDR3 length is 16 residues. The J segment lost 0 bases and the V segment lost 5 bases, leaving 7 bases of the junction unmatched. The germline gives CDR1 MDHEN, CDR2 SYDVKM. In DNA, the CDR3 is TGTGCCAGCAGTGGCCCAGGGGGACCCTCCTACAATGAGCAGTTCTTC. Translation: CASSGPGGPSYNEQFF.

This clonotype was observed a handful of times. The V call is TRBV21-1, the J call TRBJ2-7; the table's D gene call, TRBD2, was not cross checked with the DNA. TRBV21-1 is a recognized pseudogene. The CDR3 is 21 residues long. The CDR3 here is CASSKLLCLNRRGALSYEQYF. The CDR3, as DNA: TGTGCCAGCAGCAAACTCCTTTGCCTAAATCGCAGAGGGGCCCTCTCCTACGAGCAGTACTTC.

The CDR3 here is CASSLGMRTVRSETQYF. CDR3 nucleotide sequence: TGTGCCAGCAGCTTGGGGATGAGGACAGTAAGGTCAGAGACCCAGTACTTC. The chain has TRBV7-9 and TRBJ2-5; D is perhaps TRBD1 (6 bases). Germline V CDR1 and CDR2: SEHNR, FQNEAQ (reference sequence). The CDR3 contains 17 residues. The germline V and J ends were trimmed by 3 bases and 4 bases, with 21 bases remaining between them.

This clonotype turned up a few times. Sequence at one end of the junction differs from germline and may be a read error. This chain joins TRBV7-7 and TRBJ2-5; the match to TRBD1 covers 8 bases. CDR3 length: 15 amino acids. Germline CDR1 reads SSHAT; CDR2 reads FNYEAQ (reference sequence). CDR3 protein: CASSLVQGGVETQYF. The CDR3 DNA sequence: TGTGCTAGCAGCTTAGTACAGGGGGGCGTCGAGACCCAGTACTTC.

This clonotype was seen only a few times. The chain links TRBV20-1 to TRBJ2-5; D is ambiguous. Germline V CDR1 and CDR2: DFQATT, SNEGSKA (reference sequence). This CDR3 is built from 15 residues. Trimming removed 1 base at V and 1 base at J, with 13 bases between. The CDR3 DNA is TGCAGTGCTAGAGCTAGGGTAATATCCCAAGAGACCCAGTACTTC. Its translation is CSARARVISQETQYF.

For this clonotype: A much larger clone lies one base from this, so it may be a read error. This sequence joins TRBV20-1 and TRBJ2-1, with D perhaps TRBD1 (6 bases). Germline assignment: CDR1 DFQATT and CDR2 SNEGSKA (reference sequence). CDR3 length: 14 amino acids. Trimming removed 3 bases at V and 6 bases at J, with 15 bases between. The CDR3 reads CSASSSGQSNEQFF. The CDR3 DNA reads as TGCAGTGCTAGTTCCAGTGGACAGTCCAATGAGCAGTTCTTC.

This clonotype has at least ten counts. V gene TRBV7-2 combines with J gene TRBJ1-6; D remains unclear. The CDR3 has 15 residues. Trimming left V 1 base short and J 6 bases short, with 10 bases between. Germline CDR1 reads SGHTA; CDR2 reads FQGNSA. The CDR3 bases are TGTGCCAGCAGCTTAGATCGCCTTAGTAATTCACCCCTCCACTTT. It specifies CASSLDRLSNSPLHF.

The rearrangement uses TRBV12-3 or TRBV12-4 and TRBJ1-4; D is ambiguous. This CDR3 has 13 amino acids. V was cut by 7 bases and J by 2 bases, with 8 bases left in between. The CDR3 DNA sequence: TGTGCCAGCACCCTCTCGACTAATGAAAAACTGTTTTTT. Translation: CASTLSTNEKLFF.

This clonotype was counted only a few times. This chain joins TRBV12-3 or TRBV12-4 and TRBJ2-7, with 9 bases identical to TRBD1. This CDR3 comprises 15 residues. V lost 5 bases, J lost 2 bases, and 7 bases stayed unmatched. The CDR3 here is CASSPTDRGTYEQYF. The CDR3 DNA sequence: TGTGCCAGCAGTCCCACGGACAGGGGAACCTACGAGCAGTACTTC.

The gene calls are TRBV5-5 and TRBJ2-2, with 9 bases fitting TRBD1. Germline trimming cut 3 bases from V and 8 bases from J; bases unmatched to any gene: 14. The V gene's germline CDR1 is SGHKS and CDR2 YYEKEE (reference sequence). The CDR3 covers 17 residues. The CDR3 DNA is TGTGCCAGCAGCTCTATTTTGGGACAGGGTGTTTCGGGGGAGCTGTTTTTT. This gives the protein CASSSILGQGVSGELFF.

The chain recombines TRBV12-3 or TRBV12-4 with TRBJ2-7, with a weak D call TRBD2 (5 bases). The CDR3 is made up of 15 amino acids. V was trimmed by 3 bases and J by 4 bases, leaving 16 bases between them. DNA of the CDR3: TGTGCCAGCAGTTTGTCGCCTAGCTCTGCTTACGAGCAGTACTTC. Encoded protein: CASSLSPSSAYEQYF.

The V call is TRBV5-1, the J call TRBJ2-7, with TRBD1 as a possible D gene (6 bases). Trimming pared 5 bases from V and 3 bases from J, leaving 15 bases between. Per the germline V gene, CDR1 is SGHRS and CDR2 is YFSETQ. The CDR3 totals 14 residues. The CDR3 DNA reads as TGCGCCAGCAGGCTCAGGGGCCCTGACTACGAGCAGTACTTC. Its translation is CASRLRGPDYEQYF.

The chain joins TRBV4-1 to TRBJ1-1; D gene ambiguous. The V end lost 3 bases, the J end lost 1 base, and 21 bases lay between the germline ends. The CDR3 has 18 amino acids. Germline assignment: CDR1 MGHRA and CDR2 YSYEKL. The CDR3 region is CASSQVYSFYGSNTEAFF. The DNA of the CDR3 is TGCGCCAGCAGCCAGGTTTATAGTTTCTACGGATCGAACACTGAAGCTTTCTTT.

Only a few counts were recorded for this clonotype. The J gene is TRBJ2-5, the V gene TRBV20-1; 11 nucleotides agree with TRBD2. Germline V gene sequence: CDR1 DFQATT, CDR2 SNEGSKA (reference sequence). Trimming took 6 bases from V and 4 from J; bases not matched to a gene: 10. The CDR3 extends over 15 amino acids. CDR3 protein: CSAPRIAGGLETQYF. The CDR3 DNA reads TGCAGTGCCCCCCGGATAGCGGGAGGGTTAGAGACCCAGTACTTC.

This chain uses TRBV7-9 with TRBJ2-1; D call uncertain. The CDR3 sequence is 14 residues long. V gave up 5 bases and J gave up 6 bases, with 14 bases separating them. Germline V gene lookup returns CDR1 SEHNR and CDR2 FQNEAQ (reference sequence). CDR3 sequence (DNA): TGTGCCAGCAGCCCAACATGGACGGGCAATGAGCAGTTCTTC. Its protein product is CASSPTWTGNEQFF.

This chain links TRBV20-1 with TRBJ2-7; 13 nucleotides agree with TRBD2. CDR1 is DFQATT and CDR2 is SNEGSKA in the germline V gene (reference sequence). The CDR3 length is 13 residues. The ends lost 6 bases at V and 7 bases at J; junction bases unmatched: 6. In nucleotides, the CDR3 is TGCAGTGCCACTAGCGGGAGGGCCAGTGAGCAGTACTTC. Translated, it gives CSATSGRASEQYF.

The CDR3 DNA is TGTGCCAGCAGCTTGGTTGTCGGGACCGAGCAGTACTTC. Its protein product is CASSLVVGTEQYF. The gene calls are TRBV5-5 and TRBJ2-7; possibly TRBD1 or TRBD2 for D (5 bases each). Trimming stripped 0 bases from V and 6 bases from J, with 10 bases between. Looked up from germline, CDR1 is SGHKS and CDR2 is YYEKEE (reference sequence). This CDR3 region has 13 residues. The full variable domain, in which reference TRBV5-5 and TRBJ2-7 provide the parts outside the CDR3, is DAGVTQSPTHLIKTRGQQVTLRCSPISGHKSVSWYQQVLGQGPQFIFQYYEKEERGRGNFPDRFSARQFPNYSSELNVNALLLGDSALYLCASSLVVGTEQYFGPGTRLTVT.

The rearrangement joins TRBV4-3 to TRBJ1-6, with 7 nucleotides matching TRBD1. V trimming: 2 bases; J trimming: 7 bases; junction bases outside the gene matches: 5. CDR1 is LGHNA and CDR2 is YSLEER in the germline V gene. This CDR3 is 15 amino acids long. In DNA, the CDR3 is TGCGCCAGCAGCCAACAGGGGGTAGGAAATTCACCCCTCCACTTT. The encoded protein is CASSQQGVGNSPLHF.

This clonotype turned up a few times. This chain joins TRBV12-3 or TRBV12-4 and TRBJ2-3, with unresolved D. This CDR3 is 16 amino acids long. Trimming cost V 2 bases and J 1 base, with 13 bases left between them. The CDR3 bases are TGTGCCAGCAGTTTAACGGCGATTTTAGGCACAGATACGCAGTATTTT. Translating it yields CASSLTAILGTDTQYF.

This clonotype has ten or more counts. The CDR3 region is CASSLGIATDTQYF. The CDR3 nucleotides are TGTGCCAGCAGCCTCGGGATTGCTACAGATACGCAGTATTTT. The chain carries TRBV13 and TRBJ2-3, with D tentatively TRBD2 (5 bases). Looked up from germline, CDR1 is PRHDT and CDR2 is FYEKMQ (reference sequence). Trimming removed 5 bases from V and 3 bases from J, with 12 bases in between. The CDR3 is 14 residues long.

Ten or more counts support this clonotype. This sequence joins TRBV6-1 and TRBJ1-1; TRBD1 matches at 7 bases. The germline V gene has CDR1 MNHNS and CDR2 SASEGT. This CDR3 is 14 amino acids long. Trimming took 6 bases from V and 1 from J; bases not matched to a gene: 5. The CDR3 DNA reads as TGTGCCAGCAGGCAGACAGGGAGGAACACTGAAGCTTTCTTT. It is translated as CASRQTGRNTEAFF.

V and J are TRBV7-2 and TRBJ1-6; D remains ambiguous. Germline CDR1 SGHTA, CDR2 FQGNSA. The CDR3 has 16 residues. V was clipped by 5 bases and J by 0 bases, with 11 bases between them. Here the CDR3 reads CASSKGFDSYNSPLHF. DNA for the CDR3: TGTGCCAGCAGCAAGGGTTTCGACTCCTATAATTCACCCCTCCACTTT.

This clonotype was counted at least ten times. V and J are TRBV6-2 or TRBV6-3 and TRBJ1-1, with a possible D match to TRBD1 (5 bases). This CDR3 comprises 14 residues. CDR1 MNHEY and CDR2 SVGEGT come from the germline V gene. V was pared by 5 bases and J by 1 base, with 11 bases between. This CDR3 is CASSPGTWNTEAFF. The CDR3 coding sequence is TGTGCCAGCAGTCCGGGGACGTGGAACACTGAAGCTTTCTTT.

The chain carries TRBV7-2 and TRBJ2-7, with 8 nucleotides matching TRBD1. The CDR3 is 16 amino acids. Germline trimming cut 5 bases from V and 2 bases from J; bases unmatched to any gene: 11. Looked up from germline, CDR1 is SGHTA and CDR2 is FQGNSA. Here the CDR3 DNA reads TGTGCCAGCAGCCCTGGGCCGGGACAGGAGACCTACGAGCAGTACTTC. As protein: CASSPGPGQETYEQYF.

The V gene is TRBV28, the J gene TRBJ2-7; D may match TRBD1 or TRBD2 (5 bases each). This CDR3 has 13 residues. Germline CDR1 is MDHEN and CDR2 is SYDVKM. As DNA, the CDR3 is TGTGTCGGATGGGACGTCTCATCCTACGAGCAGTACTTC. Amino acid sequence: CVGWDVSSYEQYF.